Below are 8 T cell receptor beta chains sequenced from a single sample in a study of T cells in Graves' hyperthyroidism and ophthalmopathy. RNA transcripts provided the source from which TCR beta CDR3 regions were amplified. Researchers ran a first-round RT-PCR on the TCR CDR3 using the HTBI primer set. TCRdb reprocessed the multiplex PCR reads with MiXCR, giving one entry per CDR3 protein. The sample records approximately 370,000 distinct CDR3 sequences, about a sixth being singletons. Sequencing input: blood. The receptors originated from a woman aged 25 to 45 with Graves' hyperthyroidism that later progressed to Graves' ophthalmopathy.

This clonotype was detected only a few times. The chain combines TRBV29-1 with TRBJ2-1; 9 bases fit TRBD2. The junction had 8 bases not matched to a gene; V was cut back by 4 bases and J by 7 bases. The CDR3 runs to 14 residues. Germline-derived CDR1 and CDR2 are SQVTM and ANQGSEA. The CDR3 protein is CSVVSSGRGNEQFF. CDR3 sequence (DNA): TGCAGCGTTGTGAGTAGCGGGAGAGGTAATGAGCAGTTCTTC.

About this clonotype itself: This sequence may be a read error, since a much larger clone differs from it by one base. The V call is TRBV20-1, the J call TRBJ2-1, with D possibly TRBD1 on 6 matching bases. The CDR3 is 14 amino acids. Germline CDR1 is DFQATT and CDR2 is SNEGSKA (reference sequence). The CDR3 nucleotides read TGCAGTGCCCGCTGGGGGCTTAGCTACAATGAGCACTTCTTC. It specifies CSARWGLSYNEHFF.

The CDR3 sequence: CASSLYLAGGLIGELFF. The CDR3 DNA follows: TGTGCCAGCAGTTTATATTTAGCGGGGGGGCTCATCGGGGAGCTGTTTTTT. This chain connects TRBV27 to TRBJ2-2; 11 bases match TRBD2. V lost 1 base and J lost 7; bases outside the gene matches: 8. Looked up from germline, CDR1 is MNHEY and CDR2 is SMNVEV (reference sequence). This CDR3 region has 17 residues.

This clonotype was counted between two and nine times. The J gene is TRBJ1-1, the V gene TRBV20-1, with D uncertain. The length of the CDR3 is 13 residues. Trimming removed 0 bases from V and 4 bases from J, with 9 bases in between. CDR1 is DFQATT and CDR2 is SNEGSKA in the germline V gene (reference sequence). The CDR3 nucleotides read TGCAGTGCTAGAGATTCAGGTCGCACTGAAGCTTTCTTT. As protein: CSARDSGRTEAFF.

A word on this clonotype: This may stem from a read error, because a much larger clone lies one nucleotide away. The V and J genes are TRBV6-1 and TRBJ1-2, with D unresolved. CDR1 is MNHNS and CDR2 is SASEGT in the germline V gene. The CDR3 runs 15 residues. This CDR3 reads CASGETGRRPYGYTF. CDR3 in DNA: TGTGCCAGCGGTGAAACGGGGAGAAGACCCTATGGCTACACCTTC.

The table lists this clonotype with many counts. The chain combines TRBV20-1 with TRBJ2-7, with D tentatively TRBD2 (6 bases). CDR3 length: 13 residues. The germline V gene encodes CDR1 DFQATT and CDR2 SNEGSKA (reference sequence). V dropped 2 bases and J dropped 5 bases, with 13 bases sitting between them. CDR3 sequence: CSARSKGGHEQYF. CDR3 bases: TGCAGTGCTAGATCGAAGGGAGGCCACGAGCAGTACTTC.

V usage is TRBV28 and J usage is TRBJ1-6; 8 bases are a match to TRBD1. Germline CDR1 MDHEN, CDR2 SYDVKM. The J segment lost 10 bases and the V segment lost 4 bases, leaving 9 bases of the junction unmatched. CDR3 length equals 15 residues. The CDR3 loop is CASSSNRGLGSPLHF. Here the CDR3 DNA reads TGTGCCAGCAGTTCTAACAGGGGGTTAGGGTCACCCCTCCACTTT.

This clonotype was detected only a few times. The chain has TRBV2 and TRBJ2-2, with D perhaps matching TRBD1 (5 bases). Germline V gene data show CDR1 as SNHLY and CDR2 as FYNNEI. The CDR3 covers 13 residues. Trimming stripped 7 bases from V and 2 bases from J, with 8 bases between. CDR3 loop: CASKGLNTGELFF. CDR3 sequence (DNA): TGTGCCAGCAAGGGGCTAAACACCGGGGAGCTGTTTTTT.